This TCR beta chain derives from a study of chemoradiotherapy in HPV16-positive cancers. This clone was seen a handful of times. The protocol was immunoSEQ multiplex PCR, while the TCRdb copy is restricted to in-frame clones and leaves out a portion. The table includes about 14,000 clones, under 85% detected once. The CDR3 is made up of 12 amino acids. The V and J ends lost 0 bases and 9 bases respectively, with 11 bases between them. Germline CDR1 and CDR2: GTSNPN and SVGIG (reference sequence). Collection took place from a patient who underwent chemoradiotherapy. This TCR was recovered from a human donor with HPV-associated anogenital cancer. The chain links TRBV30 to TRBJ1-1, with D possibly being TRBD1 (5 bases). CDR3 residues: CAWSVQGVKAFF. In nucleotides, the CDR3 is TGTGCCTGGAGTGTTCAGGGCGTTAAAGCTTTCTTT.